These 2 T cell receptor beta chains share one sample of origin, sequenced in a study of regulatory T cells in long-lasting Graves disease. Time point here: persistent/refractory GD, antithyroid drugs over 5 years with positive TRAb. RNA extracted from PBMCs served as the sequencing template. The TCR beta library used iRepertoire HTBI primers with Arm-PCR amplification of CDR3. TCRdb re-called the multiplex PCR reads through MiXCR, storing one row per CDR3 protein. The sample holds 300,000 to 500,000 distinct CDR3 sequences, roughly 20% seen once. Material: peripheral blood mononuclear cells (PBMCs), obtained when the disease was refractory, from a patient treated with antithyroid drugs. The receptors originated from a female donor with Graves disease.

The V call is TRBV6-1, the J call TRBJ1-1; D is unclear. Germline assignment: CDR1 MNHNS and CDR2 SASEGT. The CDR3 totals 18 residues. V lost 1 base and J lost 1, with 19 bases in between. The DNA for the CDR3 is TGTGCCAGCAGTGAAGAAAGGTTGACGATAGAAAAGAACACTGAAGCTTTCTTT. The encoded protein is CASSEERLTIEKNTEAFF.

The chain combines TRBV14 with TRBJ1-1, with 11 bases fitting TRBD1. Germline V gives CDR1 SGHDN, CDR2 FVKESK. This CDR3 is 15 amino acids long. With 4 bases clipped from V and 3 bases from J, the junction kept 4 bases outside the gene matches. The CDR3 sequence is CASSLRTGGYTEAFF. In nucleotides, the CDR3 is TGTGCCAGCAGCCTTCGGACAGGGGGCTACACTGAAGCTTTCTTT.